The 28 T cell receptor beta chains in this list originate from one sample, sequenced in a study of graft-versus-host responses after intestinal transplantation. Their target antigens are unknown. TCRdb's table, derived via immunoSEQ multiplex PCR, lists solely in-frame clones and lacks some. This table holds 78,000 or so clones, around 87% found once. The sequencing used unstimulated CD8+ T cells sorted from spleen or lymph node cells, collected before transplant. Receptors were obtained from a human donor who was the organ donor for an intestinal transplant.

J is TRBJ2-2 and V is TRBV13; D unresolved. V was clipped by 1 base and J by 6 bases, with 3 bases between them. Looked up from germline, CDR1 is PRHDT and CDR2 is FYEKMQ (reference sequence). The CDR3 totals 12 residues. The chain's CDR3 is CASSLVPGELFF. CDR3 nucleotides: TGTGCCAGCAGCTTAGTACCCGGGGAGCTGTTTTTT.

This sequence joins TRBV7-9 and TRBJ1-1, with D maybe TRBD1 (5 bases). CDR1 and CDR2 (germline): SEHNR, FQNEAQ (reference sequence). This CDR3 region has 12 residues. V was shortened by 1 base and J by 8 bases, with 8 bases between the two germline ends. Here the CDR3 DNA reads TGTGCCAGCAGCTTAGGACGGGGGGAAGCTTTCTTT. Residues: CASSLGRGEAFF.

The CDR3 nucleotides read TGTGCCAGCAGTTTAGTAAGCTTAAGCACAGATACGCAGTATTTT. It translates to CASSLVSLSTDTQYF. The genes are TRBV28 and TRBJ2-3; D gene uncertain. This CDR3 comprises 15 residues. V was cut by 2 bases and J by 0 bases, with 9 bases left in between. Germline V gene lookup returns CDR1 MDHEN and CDR2 SYDVKM.

The chain links TRBV19 to TRBJ2-7, with 8 nucleotides matching TRBD2. CDR3 length: 16 residues. J lost 0 bases, V lost 4 bases, and 8 bases had no gene match. CDR1 is LNHDA, CDR2 SQIVND, per germline (reference sequence). CDR3 DNA: TGTGCCAGTAGTACTCCGATAGCGGGGAGCTCCTACGAGCAGTACTTC. Translated, it gives CASSTPIAGSSYEQYF.

This clone was counted once. The chain recombines TRBV6-5 with TRBJ2-2; 7 positions agree with TRBD1. Germline trimming cut 1 base from V and 6 bases from J; bases unmatched to any gene: 2. This CDR3 contains 14 residues. The germline V gene has CDR1 MNHEY and CDR2 SVGAGI. As DNA, the CDR3 is TGTGCCAGCAGTTACTACCAGGGGGCCGGGGAGCTGTTTTTT. It specifies CASSYYQGAGELFF.

The genes are TRBV9 and TRBJ1-1; TRBD1 is a possible D gene (5 bases). The V and J ends lost 7 bases and 3 bases respectively, with 22 bases between them. The CDR3 has 16 residues. The V gene's germline CDR1 is SGDLS and CDR2 YYNGEE. This chain's CDR3 is CASVGRDSLQDTEAFF. The CDR3 bases are TGTGCCAGCGTAGGACGGGACTCCCTTCAGGACACTGAAGCTTTCTTT.

The chain carries TRBV2 and TRBJ2-7; D perhaps matches TRBD2 (5 bases). Germline values: CDR1 SNHLY, CDR2 FYNNEI. This CDR3 region has 16 residues. Trimming pared 1 base from V and 3 bases from J, leaving 16 bases between. The CDR3: CASSEGGGAANYEQYF. Here the CDR3 DNA reads TGTGCCAGCAGTGAAGGTGGAGGAGCGGCCAACTACGAGCAGTACTTC. Together with reference TRBV2 and TRBJ2-7, the CDR3 gives the full variable domain: EPEVTQTPSHQVTQMGQEVILRCVPISNHLYFYWYRQILGQKVEFLVSFYNNEISEKSEIFDDQFSVERPDGSNFTLKIRSTKLEDSAMYFCASSEGGGAANYEQYFGPGTRLTVT.

This clone was picked up one time. The chain recombines TRBV7-9 with TRBJ2-2; D possibly corresponds to TRBD1 (5 bases). The CDR3 length is 12 residues. In germline, CDR1 is SEHNR, CDR2 FQNEAQ (reference sequence). This CDR3 is CADTGDTGELFF. The CDR3 coding sequence is TGTGCGGACACAGGAGACACCGGGGAGCTGTTTTTT.

The chain recombines TRBV5-6 with TRBJ2-1; D is perhaps TRBD2 (5 bases). The germline V and J ends were trimmed by 6 bases and 6 bases, with 16 bases remaining between them. The CDR3 sequence is 14 residues long. CDR1 SGHDT and CDR2 YYEEEE come from the germline V gene. The CDR3 DNA sequence: TGTGCCAGCACCCTAGCCGGCGTAGGCAATGAGCAGTTCTTC. Its protein is CASTLAGVGNEQFF.

The table lists this clone with a few counts. This rearrangement joins TRBV7-2 to TRBJ2-1; perhaps TRBD2 as D (5 bases). CDR3 size: 15 residues. Germline CDR1 SGHTA, CDR2 FQGNSA. Trimming left V 1 base short and J 4 bases short, with 11 bases between. The CDR3 is CASSLVSDPYNEQFF. CDR3 DNA sequence: TGTGCCAGCAGCTTAGTTAGCGACCCATACAATGAGCAGTTCTTC.

The J gene is TRBJ2-1, the V gene TRBV5-1, with D perhaps TRBD1 or TRBD2 (5 bases each). The CDR3 contains 12 residues. V was pared by 7 bases and J by 4 bases, with 9 bases between. CDR1 is SGHRS, CDR2 YFSETQ, per germline. The CDR3 nucleotides read TGCGCCAGCGGGACGGGGTACAATGAGCAGTTCTTC. Translating it yields CASGTGYNEQFF.

This clone was recorded only once. The chain recombines TRBV6-1 with TRBJ1-2, with a tentative D call TRBD1 (5 bases). Germline assignment: CDR1 MNHNS and CDR2 SASEGT. This CDR3 spans 15 amino acids. V gave up 5 bases and J gave up 1 base, with 14 bases separating them. CDR3 loop: CASSWWGGGNYGYTF. DNA of the CDR3: TGTGCCAGCAGTTGGTGGGGGGGAGGTAACTATGGCTACACCTTC.

The CDR3 protein is CASSVALGTGTQETQYF. The CDR3 nucleotides read TGTGCCAGCAGCGTAGCTTTAGGAACAGGGACTCAAGAGACCCAGTACTTC. The V and J genes are TRBV9 and TRBJ2-5; D is tentatively TRBD1 or TRBD2 (6 bases each). Trimming took off 0 bases at V and 2 bases at J, with 17 bases between the two ends. The CDR3 has 17 amino acids. Germline CDR1 is SGDLS and CDR2 is YYNGEE.

The chain recombines TRBV7-9 with TRBJ2-1; D is possibly TRBD2 (7 bases). Trimming left V 4 bases short and J 0 bases short, with 19 bases between. The CDR3 is 18 residues long. Germline CDR1 is SEHNR and CDR2 is FQNEAQ (reference sequence). CDR3 DNA: TGTGCCAGCAGCTCTTGGGGGGGCCTCCACGGCTCCTACAATGAGCAGTTCTTC. It is translated as CASSSWGGLHGSYNEQFF.

The chain joins TRBV28 to TRBJ1-4; D gene ambiguous. This CDR3 is 14 amino acids long. Germline CDR1 and CDR2: MDHEN and SYDVKM. Trimming removed 6 bases at V and 0 bases at J, with 8 bases between. The CDR3 sequence: CASRVLATNEKLFF. The CDR3 coding sequence is TGTGCCAGCAGGGTGCTGGCAACTAATGAAAAACTGTTTTTT.

The V gene is TRBV25-1, the J gene TRBJ1-2; D not certain. The germline CDR1 and CDR2 sequences are MGHDK and SYGVNS. CDR3 length equals 15 residues. The V gene lost 6 bases and the J gene lost 1 base, with 15 bases spanning the gap. The CDR3 nucleotides read TGTGCCAGCAGGGGGTCCCGCGTCAGTAACTATGGCTACACCTTC. This gives the protein CASRGSRVSNYGYTF.

This chain uses TRBV28 with TRBJ2-7, with a possible D match to TRBD1 (5 bases). The CDR3 runs to 16 residues. V gave up 2 bases and J gave up 5 bases, with 19 bases separating them. Germline-derived CDR1 and CDR2 are MDHEN and SYDVKM. The CDR3, as DNA: TGTGCCAGCAGTTTAAAGGGGCAGGGTGCGGTAAACGAGCAGTACTTC. Translating gives CASSLKGQGAVNEQYF.

The chain joins TRBV6-1 to TRBJ1-6, with 7 positions matching TRBD1. From germline, CDR1 is MNHNS and CDR2 SASEGT. V lost 4 bases to trimming and J lost 9 bases; unmatched junction nucleotides: 9. The CDR3 sequence is 15 residues long. CDR3 in DNA: TGTGCCAGCAGTGCCGGGACAGCCGAGGCTTCACCCCTCCACTTT. Protein: CASSAGTAEASPLHF.

V is TRBV4-1 and J is TRBJ1-2; D ambiguous. The germline gives CDR1 MGHRA, CDR2 YSYEKL. The V end lost 0 bases, the J end lost 4 bases, and 12 bases lay between the germline ends. The CDR3 loop spans 15 amino acids. In DNA, the CDR3 is TGCGCCAGCAGCCAAGATGGGGAAAGAAGCTATGGCTACACCTTC. It translates to CASSQDGERSYGYTF.

This clone was observed a few times. The rearrangement links TRBV29-1 to TRBJ2-5; possibly TRBD2 for D (6 bases). CDR1 is SQVTM, CDR2 ANQGSEA, per germline. V was shortened by 3 bases and J by 1 base, with 12 bases between the two germline ends. The CDR3 totals 14 residues. The CDR3 reads CSVEREVLQETQYF. DNA of the CDR3: TGCAGCGTTGAGAGGGAGGTACTCCAAGAGACCCAGTACTTC.

V gene TRBV4-1 combines with J gene TRBJ2-7, with TRBD2 identical over 10 bases. V lost 3 bases to trimming and J lost 7 bases; unmatched junction nucleotides: 21. This CDR3 contains 19 residues. Germline-derived CDR1 and CDR2 are MGHRA and YSYEKL. As DNA, the CDR3 is TGCGCCAGCAGCCATACCTCCACTCGTTTAGCGGGGGGTACCGAGGAGCAGTACTTC. Its translation: CASSHTSTRLAGGTEEQYF.

CDR3 sequence: CASSNIGELFF. Written as DNA, the CDR3 is TGTGCCAGTAGTAATATCGGGGAGCTGTTTTTT. The V call is TRBV19, the J call TRBJ2-2; D ambiguous. Germline V gene lookup returns CDR1 LNHDA and CDR2 SQIVND (reference sequence). V was cut by 4 bases and J by 7 bases, with 4 bases left in between. The CDR3 runs 11 residues.

The J gene is TRBJ1-6, the V gene TRBV5-4; 8 bases are shared with TRBD1. This CDR3 is 16 amino acids long. The trim removed 0 bases at V and 3 bases at J, leaving 2 bases unmatched. Germline CDR1 SGHNT, CDR2 YYREEE (reference sequence). The DNA of the CDR3 is TGTGCCAGCAGCTTGGCCGGACAGGGCTATAATTCACCCCTCCACTTT. This sequence encodes CASSLAGQGYNSPLHF. The full variable domain, with the rest looked up from reference TRBV5-4 and TRBJ1-6, is ETGVTQSPTHLIKTRGQQVTLRCSSQSGHNTVSWYQQALGQGPQFIFQYYREEENGRGNFPPRFSGLQFPNYSSELNVNALELDDSALYLCASSLAGQGYNSPLHFGNGTRLTVT.

This chain links TRBV27 with TRBJ1-5, with D maybe TRBD1 (5 bases). Germline CDR1 and CDR2: MNHEY and SMNVEV (reference sequence). This CDR3 comprises 14 residues. V lost 3 bases, J lost 5 bases, and 11 bases lay in between. The CDR3 protein is CASSFRGSYQPQHF. CDR3 DNA sequence: TGTGCCAGCAGTTTTCGGGGCAGCTATCAGCCCCAGCATTTT.

The chain has TRBV2 and TRBJ1-1, with D possibly being TRBD1 (5 bases). Germline lookup yields CDR1 SNHLY and CDR2 FYNNEI. The CDR3 is made up of 12 amino acids. Trimming shortened V by 7 bases and J by 7 bases, and 13 bases separated the two germline ends. CDR3 DNA sequence: TGTGCCAGCATCCGACAGACTATTGAAGCTTTCTTT. It yields the protein CASIRQTIEAFF. The complete variable domain, with remaining parts taken from reference TRBV2 and TRBJ1-1, reads EPEVTQTPSHQVTQMGQEVILRCVPISNHLYFYWYRQILGQKVEFLVSFYNNEISEKSEIFDDQFSVERPDGSNFTLKIRSTKLEDSAMYFCASIRQTIEAFFGQGTRLTVV.

The genes are TRBV29-1 and TRBJ1-5; D not resolved. V lost 5 bases to trimming and J lost 3 bases, with 11 bases between them. This CDR3 is 13 amino acids long. Per the germline V gene, CDR1 is SQVTM and CDR2 is ANQGSEA. CDR3 sequence (DNA): TGCAGCGTTCTGGACGGAGACAATCAGCCCCAGCATTTT. It translates to CSVLDGDNQPQHF.

The rearrangement links TRBV10-3 to TRBJ2-6, with D perhaps assigned TRBD1 or TRBD2 (5 bases each). The CDR3 has 18 amino acids. Germline V gene sequence: CDR1 ENHRY, CDR2 SYGVKD. The V and J ends lost 0 bases and 0 bases respectively, with 12 bases between them. The CDR3, as DNA: TGTGCCATCAGTGAGTCAATCGTCGGGACCTCTGGGGCCAACGTCCTGACTTTC. It specifies CAISESIVGTSGANVLTF.

The rearrangement links TRBV9 to TRBJ1-1; D not resolved. Per the germline V gene, CDR1 is SGDLS and CDR2 is YYNGEE. The CDR3 consists of 15 residues. V gave up 4 bases and J gave up 4 bases, with 17 bases separating them. CDR3 in DNA: TGTGCCAGCAGCTCCGCGACATCCGCGGCCACTGAAGCTTTCTTT. It encodes CASSSATSAATEAFF.